One and the same sample provided the 4 T cell receptor beta chains below, sequenced in a study of response to subunit inactivated influenza vaccine. TCRdb called the RT-PCR reads again in MiXCR, with one record for every CDR3 protein. This sample carries 500,000 to 600,000 distinct CDR3 sequences, under 9% of them seen once, and the ten largest clones take 10% to 15%. The sequences come from PBMCs from blood, collected roughly 24 months after vaccination. The receptors were sampled from a man between 50 and 70 years old who received an inactivated influenza vaccine.

The rearrangement links TRBV28 to TRBJ2-3; 7 nucleotides match TRBD1. With 6 bases clipped from V and 1 base from J, the junction kept 7 bases outside the gene matches. CDR3 length equals 15 residues. Germline loops: CDR1 MDHEN, CDR2 SYDVKM. The CDR3 region has the DNA TGTGCCAGCAGAGGGGGACAGATCCGCACAGATACGCAGTATTTT. Amino acid sequence: CASRGGQIRTDTQYF. Combining the CDR3 with reference TRBV28 and TRBJ2-3 gives the whole variable domain DVKVTQSSRYLVKRTGEKVFLECVQDMDHENMFWYRQDPGLGLRLIYFSYDVKMKEKGDIPEGYSVSREKKERFSLILESASTNQTSMYLCASRGGQIRTDTQYFGPGTRLTVL.

This clonotype was found a few times. The rearrangement links TRBV29-1 to TRBJ2-7, with a possible D match to TRBD1 (8 bases). CDR1 and CDR2 (germline): SQVTM, ANQGSEA. V was pared by 6 bases and J by 6 bases, with 15 bases between. The CDR3 is 12 residues long. CDR3 region: CSVGQGGGEQYF. The CDR3, as DNA: TGCAGCGTCGGACAGGGAGGGGGCGAGCAGTACTTC.

This clonotype was detected many times. This chain links TRBV5-1 with TRBJ1-5, with D possibly matching TRBD1 (5 bases). The germline V gene has CDR1 SGHRS and CDR2 YFSETQ. The V and J ends lost 4 bases and 2 bases respectively, with 10 bases between them. CDR3 length: 14 residues. CDR3 sequence reads: CASSPGGGNQPQHF. The CDR3 DNA follows: TGCGCCAGCAGCCCCGGGGGGGGCAATCAGCCCCAGCATTTT.

The chain has TRBV20-1 and TRBJ2-1; D is ambiguous. V was trimmed by 8 bases and J by 6 bases, leaving 8 bases between them. Germline assignment: CDR1 DFQATT and CDR2 SNEGSKA (reference sequence). The CDR3 totals 10 residues. The CDR3 sequence: CSLPANEQFF. The CDR3 bases are TGCAGTCTCCCGGCCAATGAGCAGTTCTTC.